One T cell receptor beta chain is described in this entry. Its antigen is not known. Clones were read by immunoSEQ multiplex PCR, and TCRdb kept only the in-frame ones, dropping some. This sample has approximately 130,000 clones; about 89% occur once, and the top ten carry about 29%. This CDR3 is 13 amino acids long. The germline gives CDR1 SEHNR, CDR2 FQNEAQ (reference sequence). V lost 6 bases, J lost 2 bases, and 11 bases lay in between. This specimen comes from a study of T cell responses to AZD1222 COVID-19 vaccine. Broader study findings: The donor cohort was predominantly white British with a female majority, and clonal diversity may have been underestimated. At study baseline, merely a handful of AZD1222 recipients were seropositive. Spike-specific TCRs gained breadth and depth after people received two AZD1222 doses.

The gene calls are TRBV7-9 and TRBJ2-7; D is unclear. The sequence derives from an adult in good health. The sample consisted of peripheral blood, taken on day 0 of AZD1222 vaccination. The DNA for the CDR3 is TGTGCCAGCAGATCAACGCCAACCTACGAGCAGTACTTC. This gives the protein CASRSTPTYEQYF.